This T cell receptor (beta chain) was captured by sequencing in a study of somatic mutations in cytotoxic T cells in rheumatoid arthritis. The CDR3 runs 15 residues. Germline V CDR1 and CDR2: GTSNPN, SVGIG (reference sequence). The ends lost 5 bases at V and 4 bases at J; junction bases unmatched: 10. The method was immunoSEQ multiplex PCR; TCRdb's version includes in-frame clones alone and lacks a portion of them. The data contain about 8,200 clones, 65% to 75% of them singletons. In regard to this clone: The antigen remains undetermined.

Study-level points and caveats: The targets (antigens) of the expanded CD8+ clones were not known. A largest CD8+ clone above 20% of CD8+ cells occurred in about an eighth of the roughly 65 patients.

This TCR was recovered from an adult with rheumatoid arthritis. The chain is built from TRBV30 and TRBJ2-1; 8 bases agree with TRBD2. Sequenced sample: CD8+ T cells sorted from blood. CDR3 nucleotide sequence: TGTGCCTGGTCCGAGCGGGAGTTTGAATACAATGAGCAGTTCTTC. It encodes CAWSEREFEYNEQFF. Using reference TRBV30 and TRBJ2-1 for the parts outside the CDR3, the full variable domain is SQTIHQWPATLVQPVGSPLSLECTVEGTSNPNLYWYRQAAGRGLQLLFYSVGIGQISSEVPQNLSASRPQDRQFILSSKKLLLSDSGFYLCAWSEREFEYNEQFFGPGTRLTVL.